This TCR beta chain was sequenced during a study of blood T cell repertoires in COVID-19. Study-wide context: Samples of COVID-19 (acute and convalescent) were obtained from the United States, Italy and Spain. PBMCs, B-cell-depleted T cells, or T cells provided the cDNA or gDNA that made up the material.

Original analysis: Amplification from reference gene primers served as the basis for estimated nucleated cell counts. Sequenced by immunoSEQ multiplex PCR; TCRdb stores in-frame clones only, minus some. V and J calls and clone size follow that table, whereas D and trimming were derived from the DNA. The repertoire holds roughly 150,000 clones, with about 84% as singletons. With V trimmed by 7 bases and J by 4 bases, 7 bases remained unmatched. The CDR3 totals 14 residues. Germline V gives CDR1 LNHDA, CDR2 SQIVND (reference sequence). Material for sequencing was peripheral blood. The chain has TRBV19 and TRBJ2-7; 10 nucleotides align to TRBD1. The TCR originated in a woman aged 45-65 years with acute or convalescent COVID-19. The CDR3 DNA reads TGTGCCAGTAAGCCGGAGGGACAGGGGTACGAGCAGTACTTC. It yields the protein CASKPEGQGYEQYF.